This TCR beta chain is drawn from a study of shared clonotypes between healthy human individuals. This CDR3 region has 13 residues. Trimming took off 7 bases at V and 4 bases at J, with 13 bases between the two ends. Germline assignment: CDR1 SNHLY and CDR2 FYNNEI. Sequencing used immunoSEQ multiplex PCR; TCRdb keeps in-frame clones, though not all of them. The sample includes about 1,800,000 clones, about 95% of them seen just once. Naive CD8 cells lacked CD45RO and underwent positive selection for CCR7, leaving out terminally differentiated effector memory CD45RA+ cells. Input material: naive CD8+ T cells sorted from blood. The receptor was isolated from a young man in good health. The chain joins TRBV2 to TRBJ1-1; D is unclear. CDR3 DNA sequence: TGTGCCAGCATCCGATCAGGTGGCACTGAAGCTTTCTTT. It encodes CASIRSGGTEAFF.